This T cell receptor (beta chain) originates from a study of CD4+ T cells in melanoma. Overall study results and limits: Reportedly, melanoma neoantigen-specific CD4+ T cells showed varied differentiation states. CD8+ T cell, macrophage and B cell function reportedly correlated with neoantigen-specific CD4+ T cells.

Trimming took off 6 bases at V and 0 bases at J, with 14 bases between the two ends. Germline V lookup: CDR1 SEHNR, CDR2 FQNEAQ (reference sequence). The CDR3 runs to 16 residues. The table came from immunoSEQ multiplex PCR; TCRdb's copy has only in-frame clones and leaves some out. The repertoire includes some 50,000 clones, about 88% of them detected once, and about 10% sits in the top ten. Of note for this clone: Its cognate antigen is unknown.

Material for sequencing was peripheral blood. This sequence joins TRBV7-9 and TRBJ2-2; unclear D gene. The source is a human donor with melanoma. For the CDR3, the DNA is TGTGCCAGCAGTCCAGTAGGATTAGCGAACACCGGGGAGCTGTTTTTT. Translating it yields CASSPVGLANTGELFF.